The 5 T cell receptor beta chains below were found in one sample sequenced in a study of neurological immune-mediated disorders. TCRdb used MiXCR to reprocess the 5' RACE reads, holding one entry per CDR3 protein. The sample has some 60,000 distinct CDR3 sequences; around 2.3% are singletons. The sequenced sample was PBMCs. The receptors come from a man aged 45-65 years with multiple sclerosis.

This clonotype was seen many times. The chain recombines TRBV4-3 with TRBJ2-7; TRBD2 might be the D (5 bases). The CDR3 length is 14 residues. Germline values: CDR1 LGHNA, CDR2 YSLEER. The V end lost 1 base, the J end lost 2 bases, and 9 bases lay between the germline ends. The CDR3 DNA reads TGCGCCAGCAGCCAAGGGGGAGCGACCTACGAGCAGTACTTC. This sequence encodes CASSQGGATYEQYF.

This clonotype was seen only a few times. This may come from a read error, since a much larger clone is one base off. Since no conserved phenylalanine or tryptophan closes the CDR3, a read error is the likely cause. The gene calls are TRBV7-2 and TRBJ1-1; no definite D call. This CDR3 contains 14 residues. V was shortened by 3 bases and J by 6 bases, with 14 bases between the two germline ends. Germline CDR1 reads SGHTA; CDR2 reads FQGNSA. The CDR3 DNA reads TGTGCCAGCAGCTTGGTAGGAAATGATGCTGAAGCTTTCTGT. Translating gives CASSLVGNDAEAFC.

This clonotype was counted at least ten times. The chain joins TRBV4-1 to TRBJ1-1; D is perhaps TRBD1 (6 bases). V was cut by 1 base and J by 2 bases, with 14 bases left in between. CDR3 size: 16 residues. Germline-derived CDR1 and CDR2 are MGHRA and YSYEKL. As DNA, the CDR3 is TGCGCCAGCAGCCAAGTACTGGACAGCACAAACACTGAAGCTTTCTTT. As protein: CASSQVLDSTNTEAFF.

The table lists this clonotype with many counts. V gene TRBV7-2 combines with J gene TRBJ1-5; D unclear. There are 15 residues in the CDR3. The germline V gene encodes CDR1 SGHTA and CDR2 FQGNSA. V was shortened by 0 bases and J by 4 bases, with 10 bases between the two germline ends. The CDR3 protein is CASSLASPANQPQHF. The CDR3 coding sequence is TGTGCCAGCAGCTTAGCAAGCCCAGCAAATCAGCCCCAGCATTTT.

To note about this clonotype: One end of the junction does not line up with germline, which may come from a read error. The chain uses TRBV7-6 and TRBJ1-5, with a weak D call TRBD1 (6 bases). Germline V gives CDR1 SGHVS, CDR2 FNYEAQ. CDR3 size: 16 residues. For the CDR3, the DNA is TGTGCCAGCAGCTTAGGTCGACAGGATAGCAATAAGACCCAGAATTTT. This translates into CASSLGRQDSNKTQNF.